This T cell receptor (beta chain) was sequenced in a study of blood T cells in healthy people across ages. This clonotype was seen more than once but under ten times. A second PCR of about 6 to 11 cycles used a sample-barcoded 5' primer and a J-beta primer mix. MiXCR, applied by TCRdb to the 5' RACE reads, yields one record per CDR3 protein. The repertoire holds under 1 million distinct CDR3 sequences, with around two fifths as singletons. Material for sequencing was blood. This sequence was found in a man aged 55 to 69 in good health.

CDR3 sequence reads: CASSSKASGDNEQYF. The CDR3 DNA follows: TGTGCCAGCTCGTCCAAGGCTAGCGGGGACAACGAGCAGTACTTC. This chain links TRBV18 with TRBJ2-5; 9 bases are shared with TRBD2. The DNA end is more similar to TRBJ2-7, so the J call may be wrong. CDR1 is KGHSH, CDR2 LQKENI, per germline. This CDR3 region has 15 residues.